Following are 14 T cell receptor beta chains from one sample sequenced in a study of early T cells in non-severe SARS-CoV-2 infection. TCRdb redid the calling of the 5' RACE reads with MiXCR, one entry per CDR3 protein. The repertoire includes some 71,000 distinct CDR3 sequences, about 10% of them detected once, and under 7% sits in the top ten. What was sequenced was whole blood. The receptors derive from an adult who was a healthcare worker with PCR-confirmed SARS-CoV-2 infection or an uninfected control (not recorded which).

This clonotype was recorded many times. V usage is TRBV27 and J usage is TRBJ1-1; D is uncertain. This CDR3 region has 13 residues. Trimming removed 6 bases from V and 6 bases from J, with 14 bases in between. The germline CDR1 and CDR2 sequences are MNHEY and SMNVEV (reference sequence). CDR3 region: CASRLGNNAEAFF. The CDR3 DNA reads TGTGCCAGCAGGCTGGGGAATAACGCTGAAGCTTTCTTT.

This clonotype was seen a few times. V is TRBV19 and J is TRBJ1-5, with a weak D call TRBD1 (6 bases). V gave up 5 bases and J gave up 4 bases, with 9 bases separating them. Germline-derived CDR1 and CDR2 are LNHDA and SQIVND (reference sequence). This CDR3 has 13 residues. CDR3 protein: CASSDRRNQPQHF. For the CDR3, the DNA is TGTGCCAGTAGTGACAGGAGGAATCAGCCCCAGCATTTT.

The V call is TRBV11-2, the J call TRBJ1-2; no clear D. CDR1 SGHAT and CDR2 FQNNGV come from the germline V gene. This CDR3 spans 15 amino acids. Trimming stripped 0 bases from V and 6 bases from J, with 14 bases between. CDR3 amino acids: CASSLDPIGGDGYTF. CDR3 bases: TGTGCCAGCAGCTTAGATCCCATAGGAGGAGATGGCTACACCTTC.

This clonotype was seen repeatedly, ten times or more. The V and J genes are TRBV6-6 and TRBJ1-5, with 7 bases identical to TRBD1. This CDR3 region has 17 residues. Germline V gene sequence: CDR1 MNHNY, CDR2 SVGAGI (reference sequence). Trimming removed 6 bases from V and 0 bases from J; junction bases left unmatched: 11. CDR3 sequence: CASRSDRELYSNQPQHF. The CDR3 DNA reads TGTGCCAGCAGGTCCGACAGGGAACTCTATAGCAATCAGCCCCAGCATTTT.

The table lists this clonotype with a few counts. At one of its ends the junction is not consistent with the germline gene, which may arise from a read error. The chain couples TRBV6-6 to TRBJ1-1; 7 bases match TRBD1. Germline assignment: CDR1 MNHNY and CDR2 SVGAGI (reference sequence). The CDR3 length is 14 residues. The CDR3 is CASSYEGGFTEVFF. CDR3 bases: TGTGCCAGCAGTTACGAAGGGGGCTTTACTGAAGTTTTCTTT.

This clonotype was seen a handful of times. The genes are TRBV5-1 and TRBJ2-1; D unresolved. V lost 10 bases, J lost 0 bases, and 17 bases lay in between. From germline, CDR1 is SGHRS and CDR2 YFSETQ. CDR3 length equals 15 residues. As DNA, the CDR3 is TGCGCCTCAGCCCCCCGCACTAACTCCTACAATGAGCAGTTCTTC. Protein product: CASAPRTNSYNEQFF.

This clonotype turned up a few times. V and J are TRBV10-3 and TRBJ2-3, with TRBD2 matching 10 bases. Per germline, CDR1 ENHRY and CDR2 SYGVKD. The CDR3 length is 15 residues. With 4 bases clipped from V and 7 bases from J, the junction kept 8 bases outside the gene matches. The chain's CDR3 is CAISGSGRPPNTQYF. CDR3 nucleotide sequence: TGTGCCATCAGTGGTAGCGGGAGGCCCCCAAATACGCAGTATTTT.

This clonotype occurred many times. The rearrangement uses TRBV29-1 and TRBJ1-1; TRBD1 matches at 8 bases. Losses at the gene ends were 8 bases for V and 4 bases for J; bases not matched to a gene: 9. The CDR3 contains 13 residues. The germline CDR1 and CDR2 sequences are SQVTM and ANQGSEA. The CDR3 DNA follows: TGCAGCTTATTGACAGGGGAACGCACTGAAGCTTTCTTT. Encoded protein: CSLLTGERTEAFF.

In this sample, this clonotype turned up many times. V gene TRBV5-1 combines with J gene TRBJ2-7, with TRBD1 as a possible D gene (6 bases). V was pared by 4 bases and J by 2 bases, with 16 bases between. Germline V CDR1 and CDR2: SGHRS, YFSETQ. The CDR3 runs 15 residues. As DNA, the CDR3 is TGCGCCAGCAGCCAAACAGGGACGGGCGCCTACGAGCAGTACTTC. Amino acids: CASSQTGTGAYEQYF.

The CDR3 reads CASSLVPNGELFF. The DNA of the CDR3 is TGTGCCAGCAGCTTAGTACCGAACGGGGAGCTGTTTTTT. The chain is built from TRBV11-2 and TRBJ2-2; D gene ambiguous. Germline lookup yields CDR1 SGHAT and CDR2 FQNNGV. CDR3 length: 13 amino acids. V was clipped by 1 base and J by 7 bases, with 7 bases between them.

By sample share, this clonotype is large. The V and J genes are TRBV9 and TRBJ2-3; 11 bases are a match to TRBD1. Looked up from germline, CDR1 is SGDLS and CDR2 is YYNGEE. The CDR3 covers 17 residues. With 0 bases clipped from V and 6 bases from J, the junction kept 9 bases outside the gene matches. The CDR3: CASSVDVPGQGADTQYF. Written as DNA, the CDR3 is TGTGCCAGCAGCGTAGACGTTCCCGGACAGGGGGCCGATACGCAGTATTTT. Looking up the rest from reference TRBV9 and TRBJ2-3 gives the full variable domain: DSGVTQTPKHLITATGQRVTLRCSPRSGDLSVYWYQQSLDQGLQFLIQYYNGEERAKGNILERFSAQQFPDLHSELNLSSLELGDSALYFCASSVDVPGQGADTQYFGPGTRLTVL.

The sample holds a few counts of this clonotype. J is TRBJ2-1 and V is TRBV5-1; tentative D call: TRBD2 (6 bases). The CDR3 has 15 amino acids. Trimming took 1 base from V and 3 from J, leaving 11 bases between them. The germline V gene encodes CDR1 SGHRS and CDR2 YFSETQ. The CDR3 nucleotides read TGCGCCAGCAGCTTGAACACCGGGGGCTACAATGAGCAGTTCTTC. This sequence encodes CASSLNTGGYNEQFF.

The sample holds many counts of this clonotype. The chain is built from TRBV7-8 and TRBJ1-1; unclear D gene. Trimming cost V 4 bases and J 3 bases, with 6 bases left between them. In germline, CDR1 is SGHVS, CDR2 FQNEAQ. The CDR3 is made up of 12 amino acids. The CDR3 region is CASSYSYTEAFF. For the CDR3, the DNA is TGTGCCAGCAGCTACAGCTACACTGAAGCTTTCTTT.

This clonotype was seen many times. The chain is built from TRBV5-1 and TRBJ1-3; the match to TRBD1 covers 7 bases. CDR3 size: 15 residues. V was pared by 4 bases and J by 4 bases, with 8 bases of the junction left unmatched. Germline assignment: CDR1 SGHRS and CDR2 YFSETQ. CDR3 in amino acids: CASSLGTVIGNTIYF. The DNA of the CDR3 is TGCGCCAGCAGCCTGGGGACAGTCATCGGAAACACCATATATTTT. The full variable domain, with the rest looked up from reference TRBV5-1 and TRBJ1-3, is KAGVTQTPRYLIKTRGQQVTLSCSPISGHRSVSWYQQTPGQGLQFLFEYFSETQRNKGNFPGRFSGRQFSNSRSEMNVSTLELGDSALYLCASSLGTVIGNTIYFGEGSWLTVV.